One sample yielded the 4 T cell receptor beta chains listed below, sequenced in a study of CD8 T cells in ankylosing spondylitis. TCRdb re-called the 5' RACE reads through MiXCR, storing one row per CDR3 protein. Of hundreds of thousands of distinct CDR3 sequences listed, around 24% were seen once; the top ten hold around 6.3%. Sequencing was performed on blood, either unsorted or a sorted T cell fraction (not recorded which). The receptors here all came from a male donor with ankylosing spondylitis or in good health (not recorded which).

The chain is built from TRBV10-3 and TRBJ2-1, with 12 nucleotides matching TRBD2. The CDR3 has 15 residues. Germline lookup yields CDR1 ENHRY and CDR2 SYGVKD. The V segment lost 0 bases and the J segment 16 bases; nucleotides outside the gene matches: 10. CDR3 sequence (DNA): TGTGCCATCAGTGAGTCTAGTCTAGCGGGAGGGCCATGCTTCTTC. This codes for CAISESSLAGGPCFF.

V is TRBV29-1 and J is TRBJ2-1; the D gene could be TRBD1 or TRBD2 (5 bases each). The CDR3 extends over 14 amino acids. Germline CDR1 SQVTM, CDR2 ANQGSEA. V was shortened by 6 bases and J by 0 bases, with 12 bases between the two germline ends. The CDR3 sequence is CSVGTVSSYNEQFF. DNA of the CDR3: TGCAGCGTAGGGACGGTGAGCTCCTACAATGAGCAGTTCTTC.

The rearrangement joins TRBV2 to TRBJ1-1; perhaps TRBD1 as D (5 bases). Germline V CDR1 and CDR2: SNHLY, FYNNEI. This CDR3 has 13 amino acids. V lost 2 bases and J lost 8, with 12 bases in between. CDR3 sequence reads: CASSETLAGEAFF. CDR3 sequence (DNA): TGTGCCAGCAGTGAAACCCTGGCAGGGGAAGCTTTCTTT.

The J gene is TRBJ2-7, the V gene TRBV5-1, with TRBD1 matching over 10 bases. The J segment lost 5 bases and the V segment lost 7 bases, leaving 12 bases of the junction unmatched. The CDR3 loop spans 15 amino acids. In germline, CDR1 is SGHRS, CDR2 YFSETQ. The CDR3, as DNA: TGCGCCAGCTCCCCAACGGGACAGGGGAACCACGAGCAGTACTTC. This gives the protein CASSPTGQGNHEQYF.